The table lists the clone carrying this T cell receptor (beta chain) with many counts. Its antigen is as yet unknown. CDR1 and CDR2 (germline): SGHVS, FNYEAQ. The V end was cut by 1 base, the J end by 6 bases, with 13 bases between. This CDR3 comprises 15 residues. The data were obtained in a study of T cell repertoires in cytomegalovirus infection. TCRdb passed the reads through MiXCR, listing each CDR3 protein once. This table has 800,000 to 950,000 distinct CDR3 sequences, about 30% appearing once. The rearrangement uses TRBV7-6 and TRBJ2-1; tentative D call: TRBD2 (6 bases). This TCR was recovered from a human donor in good health (CMV status not recorded). Some clones in this sample may be carry-over from other donors' samples. Sequencing used cultured CD8+ T cells from PBMCs, obtained from culture after CMV antigen stimulation. CDR3 bases: TGTGCCAGCAGCTTAGTGTGGAGGGGACCCAATGAGCAGTTCTTC. It is translated as CASSLVWRGPNEQFF.